What follows are 25 T cell receptor beta chains derived from one specimen sequenced in a study of blood T cell repertoires in COVID-19. TCRdb keeps only in-frame clones here, not all; method: immunoSEQ multiplex PCR. The repertoire consists of about 110,000 clones, with 70% to 90% occurring once and the leading ten covering about 2%. The sequenced sample consisted of peripheral blood. These TCRs come from a human donor in a cohort sampled during active COVID-19.

This chain joins TRBV28 and TRBJ2-7; TRBD2 agrees at 7 bases. CDR1 is MDHEN, CDR2 SYDVKM, per germline. Trimming took 1 base from V and 3 from J; bases not matched to a gene: 6. The CDR3 sequence is 15 residues long. The CDR3 spells CASSLFTSANYEQYF. The CDR3 DNA reads TGTGCCAGCAGTTTATTCACTAGCGCTAACTACGAGCAGTACTTC.

The chain joins TRBV10-3 to TRBJ2-1, with TRBD2 matching over 10 bases. V trimming: 8 bases; J trimming: 8 bases; junction bases outside the gene matches: 9. In germline, CDR1 is ENHRY, CDR2 SYGVKD. The CDR3 has 14 amino acids. This chain's CDR3 is CAIRPSGGADEQFF. Here the CDR3 DNA reads TGTGCCATCCGGCCCAGCGGGGGGGCCGATGAGCAGTTCTTC.

The CDR3 bases are TGTGCCAGCTCACCCACCTTAGCGGGAGAGGGCGAGCAGTACTTC. Its protein product is CASSPTLAGEGEQYF. This sequence joins TRBV18 and TRBJ2-7; TRBD2 aligns across 9 bases. The CDR3 length is 15 residues. J lost 6 bases, V lost 3 bases, and 9 bases had no gene match. Germline-derived CDR1 and CDR2 are KGHSH and LQKENI.

This chain connects TRBV30 to TRBJ1-5; D may be TRBD1 (6 bases). The germline CDR1 and CDR2 sequences are GTSNPN and SVGIG (reference sequence). The CDR3 runs to 13 residues. CDR3 nucleotides: TGTGCTCGCAACAGGGCTTCCAGCCAGCCCCAGCATTTT. It codes for CARNRASSQPQHF.

The chain employs TRBV5-1 and TRBJ2-3, with D hard to call. This CDR3 is built from 15 residues. The germline V and J ends were trimmed by 0 bases and 0 bases, with 8 bases remaining between them. Germline CDR1 SGHRS, CDR2 YFSETQ. CDR3 DNA sequence: TGCGCCAGCAGCTTGGGAGCGACTAGCACAGATACGCAGTATTTT. It specifies CASSLGATSTDTQYF.

V usage is TRBV7-2 and J usage is TRBJ2-7, with TRBD2 matching over 10 bases. Germline V lookup: CDR1 SGHTA, CDR2 FQGNSA. CDR3 length equals 15 residues. V shed 5 bases, J shed 0 bases, and the junction held 4 bases outside the gene matches. The CDR3 loop reads CASSPGLAVSYEQYF. The CDR3, as DNA: TGTGCCAGCAGCCCTGGACTAGCGGTCTCCTACGAGCAGTACTTC.

The chain has TRBV7-3 and TRBJ2-4; TRBD1 is a possible D gene (6 bases). There are 14 residues in the CDR3. Trimming cost V 2 bases and J 7 bases, with 12 bases left between them. Germline values: CDR1 SGHTA, CDR2 FQGTGA. This chain's CDR3 is CASSLYPGDNIQYF. The CDR3 DNA follows: TGTGCCAGCAGCTTATACCCAGGGGACAACATTCAGTACTTC.

This rearrangement joins TRBV4-2 to TRBJ2-1, with 12 bases identical to TRBD2. The CDR3 is 15 amino acids. The J segment lost 9 bases and the V segment lost 2 bases, leaving 5 bases of the junction unmatched. Germline V gives CDR1 LGHNA, CDR2 YNFKEQ. The CDR3 loop is CASSQLAGGPGEQFF. For the CDR3, the DNA is TGTGCCAGCAGCCAACTAGCGGGGGGGCCTGGTGAGCAGTTCTTC.

The CDR3 loop reads CATGDGSTEAFF. The DNA of the CDR3 is TGTGCCACCGGAGACGGATCAACTGAAGCTTTCTTT. This chain joins TRBV12-3 or TRBV12-4 and TRBJ1-1, with D uncertain. V was cut by 10 bases and J by 5 bases, with 14 bases left in between. The length of the CDR3 is 12 residues.

J is TRBJ2-1 and V is TRBV19; 12 nucleotides agree with TRBD1. There are 17 residues in the CDR3. After removal of 2 bases from V and 5 bases from J, the junction contained 7 bases not matched to a gene. CDR1 and CDR2 (germline): LNHDA, SQIVND (reference sequence). CDR3 nucleotide sequence: TGTGCCAGTAGTATAATAGGTCGGGACAGGGGGCACAATGAGCAGTTCTTC. This sequence encodes CASSIIGRDRGHNEQFF.

The genes are TRBV7-2 and TRBJ2-7; 9 nucleotides match TRBD1. With 7 bases clipped from V and 3 bases from J, the junction kept 10 bases outside the gene matches. Germline-derived CDR1 and CDR2 are SGHTA and FQGNSA. The CDR3 loop spans 15 amino acids. CDR3 protein: CASTPSPGQGYEQYF. In nucleotides, the CDR3 is TGTGCCAGCACCCCTTCTCCGGGACAGGGCTACGAGCAGTACTTC. The full variable domain, completed using reference TRBV7-2 and TRBJ2-7, is GAGVSQSPSNKVTEKGKDVELRCDPISGHTALYWYRQSLGQGLEFLIYFQGNSAPDKSGLPSDRFSAERTGGSVSTLTIQRTQQEDSAVYLCASTPSPGQGYEQYFGPGTRLTVT.

V is TRBV7-3 and J is TRBJ1-1; possible D gene TRBD1, 5 bases. CDR1 and CDR2 from the germline V gene are SGHTA and FQGTGA. V lost 5 bases to trimming and J lost 1 base, with 11 bases between them. The CDR3 length is 14 residues. The CDR3 region is CASSPGHTNTEAFF. In DNA, the CDR3 is TGTGCCAGCAGCCCCGGACATACGAACACTGAAGCTTTCTTT. Together with reference TRBV7-3 and TRBJ1-1, the CDR3 gives the full variable domain: GAGVSQTPSNKVTEKGKYVELRCDPISGHTALYWYRQSLGQGPEFLIYFQGTGAADDSGLPNDRFFAVRPEGSVSTLKIQRTERGDSAVYLCASSPGHTNTEAFFGQGTRLTVV.

V is TRBV18 and J is TRBJ1-5; no firm D call. V lost 3 bases and J 1 base, leaving 13 bases between the germline ends. The germline CDR1 and CDR2 sequences are KGHSH and LQKENI. The CDR3 extends over 16 amino acids. This chain's CDR3 is CASSPLGGPSNQPQHF. As DNA, the CDR3 is TGTGCCAGCTCACCTCTAGGAGGGCCGAGCAATCAGCCCCAGCATTTT. The full variable domain, completed using reference TRBV18 and TRBJ1-5, is NAGVMQNPRHLVRRRGQEARLRCSPMKGHSHVYWYRQLPEEGLKFMVYLQKENIIDESGMPKERFSAEFPKEGPSILRIQQVVRGDSAAYFCASSPLGGPSNQPQHFGDGTRLSIL.

The CDR3 DNA reads TGTGCCAGCAGTGAATACGCCGGCTCTGGAAACACCATATATTTT. It specifies CASSEYAGSGNTIYF. The chain combines TRBV2 with TRBJ1-3; D not certain. The V and J ends lost 2 bases and 0 bases respectively, with 8 bases between them. This CDR3 has 15 amino acids. Germline V CDR1 and CDR2: SNHLY, FYNNEI.

The genes are TRBV4-1 and TRBJ2-1; 12 nucleotides line up with TRBD2. Per germline, CDR1 MGHRA and CDR2 YSYEKL. V was pared by 1 base and J by 15 bases, with 16 bases of the junction left unmatched. This CDR3 has 17 residues. This chain's CDR3 is CASSQGPLAGGQRRGFF. CDR3 sequence (DNA): TGCGCCAGCAGCCAAGGTCCTCTAGCGGGAGGGCAAAGACGCGGGTTCTTC.

The CDR3: CASSATGTSNEQFF. As DNA, the CDR3 is TGTGCCAGCAGCGCGACCGGGACTAGCAATGAGCAGTTCTTC. V gene TRBV7-6 combines with J gene TRBJ2-1, with 8 bases fitting TRBD2. The CDR3 sequence is 14 residues long. Germline V gene lookup returns CDR1 SGHVS and CDR2 FNYEAQ. J was trimmed by 6 bases and V by 5 bases; bases with no gene match: 6. Filled out from reference TRBV7-6 and TRBJ2-1, the complete variable domain reads GAGVSQSPRYKVTKRGQDVALRCDPISGHVSLYWYRQALGQGPEFLTYFNYEAQQDKSGLPNDRFSAERPEGSISTLTIQRTEQRDSAMYRCASSATGTSNEQFFGPGTRLTVL.

The chain recombines TRBV27 with TRBJ1-1; D call uncertain. Trimming stripped 2 bases from V and 4 bases from J, with 11 bases between. This CDR3 region has 14 residues. Germline V gene data show CDR1 as MNHEY and CDR2 as SMNVEV (reference sequence). The CDR3 coding sequence is TGTGCCAGCAGTTTAACCGCATCGGGCACTGAAGCTTTCTTT. The encoded protein is CASSLTASGTEAFF.

V and J are TRBV15 and TRBJ1-2; D possibly corresponds to TRBD1 (5 bases). This CDR3 comprises 15 residues. The V end lost 1 base, the J end lost 4 bases, and 13 bases lay between the germline ends. The germline gives CDR1 LNHNV, CDR2 YYDKDF (reference sequence). CDR3 in amino acids: CATSRVGGEVYGYTF. DNA for the CDR3: TGTGCCACCAGCAGAGTGGGGGGGGAAGTCTATGGCTACACCTTC.

J is TRBJ2-5 and V is TRBV20-1; the D is unclear. From germline, CDR1 is DFQATT and CDR2 SNEGSKA (reference sequence). The CDR3 length is 10 residues. The V gene lost 4 bases and the J gene lost 3 bases, with 3 bases spanning the gap. CDR3 nucleotide sequence: TGCAGTGCTATAAAAGAGACCCAGTACTTC. Translating gives CSAIKETQYF.

The V and J genes are TRBV30 and TRBJ1-3, with 7 bases aligning to TRBD1. V shed 4 bases and J 6 bases; nucleotides not matched to a gene: 9. Germline V CDR1 and CDR2: GTSNPN, SVGIG (reference sequence). This CDR3 has 14 residues. This CDR3 reads CAWNPAGQPNTIYF. Here the CDR3 DNA reads TGTGCCTGGAATCCCGCGGGACAGCCAAACACCATATATTTT. Variable domain in full (rest from reference TRBV30 and TRBJ1-3): SQTIHQWPATLVQPVGSPLSLECTVEGTSNPNLYWYRQAAGRGLQLLFYSVGIGQISSEVPQNLSASRPQDRQFILSSKKLLLSDSGFYLCAWNPAGQPNTIYFGEGSWLTVV.

J is TRBJ2-2 and V is TRBV5-4, with D possibly being TRBD2 (6 bases). Germline V gene sequence: CDR1 SGHNT, CDR2 YYREEE (reference sequence). The CDR3 runs to 15 residues. Trimming pared 2 bases from V and 4 bases from J, leaving 12 bases between. CDR3 in amino acids: CASSFESGGTGELFF. The CDR3 region has the DNA TGTGCCAGCAGCTTCGAATCCGGGGGCACCGGGGAGCTGTTTTTT.

The rearrangement links TRBV15 to TRBJ1-2; TRBD1 matches at 8 bases. V lost 6 bases, J lost 8 bases, and 11 bases stayed unmatched. This CDR3 has 14 residues. In germline, CDR1 is LNHNV, CDR2 YYDKDF (reference sequence). The CDR3 reads CATSAGWTGRGYTF. For the CDR3, the DNA is TGTGCCACCAGTGCGGGGTGGACAGGGAGGGGCTACACCTTC.

This chain links TRBV10-1 with TRBJ2-7; TRBD1 matches at 9 bases. With 9 bases clipped from V and 6 bases from J, the junction kept 21 bases outside the gene matches. Germline values: CDR1 WNHNN, CDR2 SYGVQD (reference sequence). The CDR3 extends over 17 amino acids. The CDR3 sequence: CASSPGQGRWGGTEQYF. The CDR3, as DNA: TGCGCCAGTTCCCCCGGACAGGGGAGATGGGGCGGTACCGAGCAGTACTTC.

V gene TRBV6-2 or TRBV6-3 combines with J gene TRBJ1-5, with TRBD1 matching 7 bases. With 2 bases clipped from V and 1 base from J, the junction kept 8 bases outside the gene matches. Germline V gene data show CDR1 as MNHEY and CDR2 as SVGEGT. The CDR3 has 17 amino acids. The CDR3 coding sequence is TGTGCCAGCAGTTACAGGGGGCCGGGGGAAAGCAATCAGCCCCAGCATTTT. Its translation: CASSYRGPGESNQPQHF.

The gene calls are TRBV5-4 and TRBJ2-5, with 7 nucleotides matching TRBD2. V gave up 3 bases and J gave up 5 bases; unmatched junction bases: 7. This CDR3 spans 14 amino acids. Germline assignment: CDR1 SGHNT and CDR2 YYREEE (reference sequence). CDR3 protein: CASSSGDYSETQYF. In nucleotides, the CDR3 is TGTGCCAGCAGCTCCGGGGACTATTCGGAGACCCAGTACTTC.